The 13 T cell receptor beta chains given below trace back to one sample, sequenced in a study of blood T cell repertoires in COVID-19. Sequenced by immunoSEQ multiplex PCR; TCRdb stores in-frame clones only, minus some. The sample consists of around 150,000 clones, approximately 87% of them appearing once. The sequenced material came from peripheral blood. All receptors derive from a woman in her 70s with COVID-19, enrolled during active disease.

In this sample, this clone turned up once. The chain couples TRBV7-6 to TRBJ1-6; a weak D match, TRBD1 (5 bases). Trimming pared 5 bases from V and 3 bases from J, leaving 11 bases between. CDR3 length equals 15 residues. From germline, CDR1 is SGHVS and CDR2 FNYEAQ. This chain's CDR3 is CASSVQVNYNSPLHF. The CDR3 bases are TGTGCCAGCAGCGTACAGGTTAACTATAATTCACCCCTCCACTTT.

The chain links TRBV5-1 to TRBJ1-2, with TRBD1 identical over 8 bases. Germline V CDR1 and CDR2: SGHRS, YFSETQ. The V and J ends lost 5 bases and 4 bases, in that order; junction bases with no gene match: 10. The CDR3 contains 15 residues. The chain's CDR3 is CASRGTGGGSYGYTF. Here the CDR3 DNA reads TGCGCCAGCAGAGGGACAGGAGGGGGGTCCTATGGCTACACCTTC.

The chain is built from TRBV5-4 and TRBJ1-5, with D unresolved. Between the trimmed V and J ends, which lost 1 base and 4 bases, there was a span of 6 bases. This CDR3 contains 13 residues. From germline, CDR1 is SGHNT and CDR2 YYREEE (reference sequence). In DNA, the CDR3 is TGTGCCAGCAGCTTGTCCCCGAATCAGCCCCAGCATTTT. Translation gives CASSLSPNQPQHF.

In its sample, this clone was seen once. The V gene is TRBV19, the J gene TRBJ2-1, with 9 bases lining up with TRBD1. The V gene's germline CDR1 is LNHDA and CDR2 SQIVND (reference sequence). V lost 6 bases to trimming and J lost 4 bases; unmatched junction nucleotides: 4. CDR3 length equals 14 residues. CDR3 nucleotides: TGTGCCAGTAGGCGGACAGGGGTATACAATGAGCAGTTCTTC. It is translated as CASRRTGVYNEQFF.

V is TRBV12-3 or TRBV12-4 and J is TRBJ1-1, with D maybe TRBD1 (5 bases). Trimming left V 3 bases short and J 4 bases short, with 9 bases between. The CDR3 covers 13 residues. The DNA of the CDR3 is TGTGCCAGCAGTTTCCAGGGCGGCACTGAAGCTTTCTTT. Its protein product is CASSFQGGTEAFF.

This chain links TRBV5-1 with TRBJ2-1; D is possibly TRBD1 (6 bases). The CDR3 spans 14 residues. The V end was cut by 4 bases, the J end by 2 bases, with 10 bases between. Germline CDR1 and CDR2: SGHRS and YFSETQ. CDR3 in amino acids: CASSVPGAYNEQFF. The CDR3 DNA follows: TGCGCCAGCAGCGTCCCAGGGGCCTACAATGAGCAGTTCTTC.

The J gene is TRBJ2-3, the V gene TRBV13; weak D call: TRBD1 (6 bases). V was shortened by 2 bases and J by 3 bases, with 15 bases between the two germline ends. The germline CDR1 and CDR2 sequences are PRHDT and FYEKMQ (reference sequence). The CDR3 consists of 16 residues. The CDR3 loop is CASSLRPGAMTDTQYF. In DNA form, the CDR3 reads TGTGCCAGCAGCTTAAGACCAGGGGCGATGACAGATACGCAGTATTTT.

This clone was seen a handful of times. The CDR3 sequence is CASSEGAGDTQYF. CDR3 nucleotide sequence: TGTGCCAGCAGTGAAGGGGCAGGAGATACGCAGTATTTT. V usage is TRBV2 and J usage is TRBJ2-3; D unresolved. V was clipped by 1 base and J by 5 bases, with 7 bases between them. CDR3 length equals 13 residues. Germline loops: CDR1 SNHLY, CDR2 FYNNEI.

This clone was found once. V is TRBV7-2 and J is TRBJ2-7; 7 bases map to TRBD1. The ends lost 4 bases at V and 5 bases at J; junction bases unmatched: 11. The CDR3 contains 15 residues. The germline V gene has CDR1 SGHTA and CDR2 FQGNSA. The CDR3 here is CASSSDRVLGDEQYF. DNA of the CDR3: TGTGCCAGCAGCTCCGACAGGGTCTTAGGGGACGAGCAGTACTTC. The whole variable domain, remainder taken from reference TRBV7-2 and TRBJ2-7, is GAGVSQSPSNKVTEKGKDVELRCDPISGHTALYWYRQSLGQGLEFLIYFQGNSAPDKSGLPSDRFSAERTGGSVSTLTIQRTQQEDSAVYLCASSSDRVLGDEQYFGPGTRLTVT.

The V gene is TRBV6-5, the J gene TRBJ2-1, with 7 bases matching TRBD1. Germline V gene sequence: CDR1 MNHEY, CDR2 SVGAGI. Unmatched junction bases numbered 9, after V lost 2 bases and J lost 5 bases. The CDR3 runs 16 residues. CDR3 coding DNA: TGTGCCAGCAGTTACCCCGGGACAGATAGGAACAATGAGCAGTTCTTC. As protein: CASSYPGTDRNNEQFF.

The genes are TRBV28 and TRBJ1-1, with D possibly matching TRBD1 (5 bases). Trimming took 8 bases from V and 3 from J, leaving 25 bases between them. This CDR3 contains 17 residues. Germline V gives CDR1 MDHEN, CDR2 SYDVKM. The CDR3 sequence is CASGSPQGWYRYTEAFF. In nucleotides, the CDR3 is TGTGCCAGCGGTTCACCGCAGGGTTGGTATAGGTACACTGAAGCTTTCTTT.

V and J are TRBV29-1 and TRBJ1-1; tentative D call: TRBD1 (6 bases). In germline, CDR1 is SQVTM, CDR2 ANQGSEA. The V gene lost 7 bases and the J gene lost 4 bases, with 16 bases spanning the gap. This CDR3 region has 13 residues. The CDR3 loop is CSGATGFVTEAFF. CDR3 DNA sequence: TGCAGCGGTGCAACAGGGTTCGTCACTGAAGCTTTCTTT.

The chain uses TRBV5-1 and TRBJ1-4; D is perhaps TRBD1 (5 bases). The germline V and J ends were trimmed by 4 bases and 10 bases, with 23 bases remaining between them. Germline V gives CDR1 SGHRS, CDR2 YFSETQ. The CDR3 has 16 amino acids. CDR3 in amino acids: CASSPDGGTKSRKLFF. CDR3 in DNA: TGCGCCAGCAGCCCGGACGGGGGAACGAAGTCGAGAAAACTGTTTTTT.